This TCR beta chain is drawn from a study of T cells in Graves' hyperthyroidism and ophthalmopathy. Overall study findings and caveats: Most thyroid-expanded clonotypes above 0.001 were also found in blood.

This CDR3 comprises 12 residues. In germline, CDR1 is SNHLY, CDR2 FYNNEI. V dropped 3 bases and J dropped 9 bases, with 11 bases sitting between them. This clonotype came up many times. Antigen: not known. Researchers amplified the TCR beta CDR3 regions from RNA transcripts. First-round RT-PCR targeting the TCR CDR3 was performed with the HTBI primer set. TCRdb reprocessed the multiplex PCR reads with MiXCR, giving one entry per CDR3 protein. The table lists 300,000 to 450,000 distinct CDR3 sequences, around 18% of them singletons. Sequenced material: blood. The sequence came from a woman in her 40s with Graves' ophthalmopathy. The V and J genes are TRBV2 and TRBJ1-2; D uncertain. The CDR3 protein is CASSERVLSYTF. CDR3 nucleotides: TGTGCCAGCAGTGAGAGGGTTTTGAGCTACACCTTC.